This entry concerns a single T cell receptor beta chain. What it binds is not known. Before sequencing, viral peptide pools were used by the ViraFEST assay to expand antigen-specific CD4+ T cells. A 10-day culture period preceded the isolation of CD4+ T cells. Assay used: immunoSEQ multiplex PCR; TCRdb lists only in-frame clones, some missing. The repertoire includes approximately 54,000 clones, over 75% of them detected once, and 2.4% sits in the top ten. The data originate from a study of vaccination effects on CD4 cells after COVID-19. Looked up from germline, CDR1 is LGHDT and CDR2 is YNNKEL (reference sequence). The V gene lost 4 bases and the J gene lost 1 base, with 16 bases spanning the gap. The CDR3 is 17 residues long.

The chain combines TRBV3-1 (or the pseudogene TRBV3-2) with TRBJ2-2; no reliable D call. The material sequenced was CD4+ T cells from PBMCs cultured with HCoV-229E spike peptides, taken before COVID-19 vaccination. The origin of this receptor is a human donor who received a COVID-19 vaccine. The CDR3 DNA sequence: TGTGCCAGCAGCCGATCCTCTACAACACGGAACACCGGGGAGCTGTTTTTT. Amino acids: CASSRSSTTRNTGELFF.